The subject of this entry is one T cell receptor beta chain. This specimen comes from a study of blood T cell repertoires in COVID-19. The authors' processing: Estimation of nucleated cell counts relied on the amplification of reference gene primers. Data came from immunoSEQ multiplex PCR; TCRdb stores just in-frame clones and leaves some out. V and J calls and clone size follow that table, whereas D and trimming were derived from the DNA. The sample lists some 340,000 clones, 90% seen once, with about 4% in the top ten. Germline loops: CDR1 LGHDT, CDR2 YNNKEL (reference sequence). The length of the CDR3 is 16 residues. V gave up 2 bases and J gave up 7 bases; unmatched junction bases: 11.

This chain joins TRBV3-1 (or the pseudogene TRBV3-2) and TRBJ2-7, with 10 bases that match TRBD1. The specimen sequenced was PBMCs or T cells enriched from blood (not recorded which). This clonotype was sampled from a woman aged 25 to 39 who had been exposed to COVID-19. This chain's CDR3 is CASSQLGIGDRGEQYF. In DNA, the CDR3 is TGTGCCAGCAGCCAATTGGGGATTGGGGACAGGGGTGAGCAGTACTTC.